This is a list of T cell receptor beta chains from one sample in a study of cytomegalovirus exposure and HLA in healthy donors. Repertoires were generated with immunoSEQ multiplex PCR, while TCRdb's copy carries only in-frame clones and drops some. The sample lists about 120,000 clones; over 75% were seen once. Sequencing used PBMCs. The receptors here all came from a man aged 40-50 years in good health and CMV-seropositive. Each CDR3 is given with its conserved first and last residue. Fields, in order: V gene, J gene, clone size, D gene, CDR3 DNA, CDR3 protein. A D gene is named only where the DNA matches it firmly. Not all rows give a size; the values are once, few, many and, for expanded clones, a class.

>TRBV5-1|TRBJ1-6|.|.
TGCGCCAGCAGCTTGGCCCAGGGTAATTCACCCCTCCACTTT
CASSLAQGNSPLHF
>TRBV7-6|TRBJ2-3|once|TRBD2
TGTGCCAGCAGCTTAGCGCTACCTCGGGACTATCTACCAGATACGCAGTATTTT
CASSLALPRDYLPDTQYF
>TRBV11-2|TRBJ1-5|.|TRBD1
TGTGCCAGCAGCTTTGCAGGGGGCTTCAATCAGCCCCAGCATTTT
CASSFAGGFNQPQHF
>TRBV27|TRBJ1-5|few|.
TGTGCCAGCAGTTCCTCCTACAGGTTGGAGTCGCCCCAGCATTTT
CASSSSYRLESPQHF
>TRBV27|TRBJ2-1|few|TRBD1
TGTGCCAGCGGCCGACAGGGAAGCTCCTACAATGAGCAGTTCTTC
CASGRQGSSYNEQFF
>TRBV5-8|TRBJ2-1|.|TRBD1
TGTGCCAGCAGCCGATGGACAGGGCGGGTACACAATGAGCAGTTCTTC
CASSRWTGRVHNEQFF
>TRBV7-2|TRBJ2-5|.|.
TGTGCCAGCAGCTTACGCTACGAGGGGACCCAGTACTTC
CASSLRYEGTQYF
>TRBV7-9|TRBJ1-6|.|TRBD1
TGTTCCAGCAGCTCGAGGACAGGGATGAATTCACCCCTCCACTTT
CSSSSRTGMNSPLHF
>TRBV5-1|TRBJ2-3|.|.
TGCGCCAGCAGCTTGGGACTACCAAATTCAGATACGCAGTATTTT
CASSLGLPNSDTQYF
>TRBV7-7|TRBJ2-5|.|TRBD1
TGTGCTAGCAGCTCGACAGGGGGCTTCCAAGAGACCCAGTACTTC
CASSSTGGFQETQYF
>TRBV25-1|TRBJ2-1|.|.
TGTGCCAGCAGTGGCACAGCTAATCACTACAATGAGCAGTTCTTC
CASSGTANHYNEQFF
>TRBV6-6|TRBJ1-2|once|.
TGTGCCAGCAGTTACTCGACTCAGGGTTATGGCTACACCTTC
CASSYSTQGYGYTF
>TRBV19|TRBJ2-5|few|.
TGTGCCAGTAGTGTACAGGTTGGAGAGACCCAGTACTTC
CASSVQVGETQYF
>TRBV14|TRBJ2-1|few|TRBD2
TGTGCCAGCAACCCGAGGGGGGAGACTAGCGGGGGTAATGAGCAGTTCTTC
CASNPRGETSGGNEQFF
>TRBV7-9|TRBJ2-4|.|.
TGTGCCAGCAGCTTAGCGGGCAGGGCTTTAGCCAAAAACATTCAGTACTTC
CASSLAGRALAKNIQYF
>TRBV5-4|TRBJ2-3|.|TRBD1
TGTGCCAGCAGCGCCGGACAGGGTGGCACAGATACGCAGTATTTT
CASSAGQGGTDTQYF
>TRBV28|TRBJ1-3|.|TRBD1
TGTGCCAGCACCTCACAGGGGGGCTCTGGAAACACCATATATTTT
CASTSQGGSGNTIYF
>TRBV10-3|TRBJ2-5|.|.
TGTGCCACAAACCGCGGGGAGCTACAGCAAGAGACCCAGTACTTC
CATNRGELQQETQYF
>TRBV5-1|TRBJ1-6|.|TRBD1
TGCGCCAGCAGCTTGGGGACAGGGCCATATAATTCACCCCTCCACTTT
CASSLGTGPYNSPLHF
>TRBV5-1|TRBJ2-3|.|TRBD2
TGCGCCAGCGCTACCCAGCGGGGGGGCAAAGATACGCAGTATTTT
CASATQRGGKDTQYF
>TRBV7-9|TRBJ1-2|.|TRBD1
TGTTCCAGCAGCTTCCCGGGACAGTTAAACTATGGCTACACCTTC
CSSSFPGQLNYGYTF
>TRBV6-1|TRBJ2-5|once|TRBD1
TGTGCCAGCAGTGATTCCCTGAAAGGGGGCCAGGAGACCCAGTACTTC
CASSDSLKGGQETQYF
>TRBV6-1|TRBJ1-1|.|.
TGTGCCAGCAGACCCGCGGGGAGAGACACTGAAGCTTTCTTT
CASRPAGRDTEAFF